A single sample is the source of the 25 T cell receptor beta chains below, sequenced in a study of T cells expressing NK-cell markers (TCRdb year 2020). Library construction relied on 5' RACE. For sequencing, an Illumina HiSeq 2000 was employed. Each entry corresponds to one CDR3 protein sequence from reads that TCRdb reprocessed, and DNA is not given. The sample has 550,000 to 600,000 distinct CDR3 sequences on record. The ten largest clones capture approximately 3.6% of the sample. Specimen: blood T cells: a sorted CD56 or NKG2C T cell subset, CD4+ or CD8+ T cells, or bulk PBMC T cells (not recorded which). The receptors stem from a man in his late teens or twenties in good health. Donor details come from another sample of the same person, matched by shared clones.

The V gene is TRBV20-1, the J gene TRBJ2-1; the TRBD1 assignment by TCRdb is unverifiable without DNA. CDR1 DFQATT and CDR2 SNEGSKA come from the germline V gene (reference sequence). CDR3 length: 12 amino acids. CDR3 sequence: CSAGGQHNEQFF.

J is TRBJ2-7 and V is TRBV11-2; TCRdb reports TRBD1, a call that lacks DNA to check it against. In germline, CDR1 is SGHAT, CDR2 FQNNGV. This CDR3 is 14 amino acids long. CDR3 sequence reads: CASGEPGTIYEQYF.

The chain carries TRBV5-4 and TRBJ2-2. Germline CDR1 reads SGHNT; CDR2 reads YYREEE (reference sequence). The CDR3 runs to 14 residues. The CDR3: CASSSGSHTGELFF.

The V call is TRBV7-3, the J call TRBJ2-7. The CDR3 runs to 14 residues. Germline loops: CDR1 SGHTA, CDR2 FQGTGA. The CDR3 region is CASSLHGGNYEQYF.

V is TRBV25-1 and J is TRBJ1-5. This CDR3 spans 14 amino acids. Per germline, CDR1 MGHDK and CDR2 SYGVNS. The CDR3 here is CASSMNVDHQPQHF.

V is TRBV7-2 and J is TRBJ2-2. This CDR3 spans 14 amino acids. Germline V gene sequence: CDR1 SGHTA, CDR2 FQGNSA. The chain's CDR3 is CASSFTQNTGELFF.

The chain links TRBV7-6 to TRBJ2-7. Germline-derived CDR1 and CDR2 are SGHVS and FNYEAQ. This CDR3 is built from 13 residues. The CDR3: CASSPSPMGEQYF. The full variable domain, in which reference TRBV7-6 and TRBJ2-7 provide the parts outside the CDR3, is GAGVSQSPRYKVTKRGQDVALRCDPISGHVSLYWYRQALGQGPEFLTYFNYEAQQDKSGLPNDRFSAERPEGSISTLTIQRTEQRDSAMYRCASSPSPMGEQYFGPGTRLTVT.

The gene calls are TRBV7-9 and TRBJ2-1; TCRdb's D call, TRBD2, is unchecked because there is no DNA. The CDR3 runs to 21 residues. The germline V gene encodes CDR1 SEHNR and CDR2 FQNEAQ (reference sequence). CDR3 sequence: CASSLVAGTSDAIHSYNEQFF. Variable domain in full (rest from reference TRBV7-9 and TRBJ2-1): DTGVSQNPRHKITKRGQNVTFRCDPISEHNRLYWYRQTLGQGPEFLTYFQNEAQLEKSRLLSDRFSAERPKGSFSTLEIQRTEQGDSAMYLCASSLVAGTSDAIHSYNEQFFGPGTRLTVL.

This sequence joins TRBV5-1 and TRBJ1-2; TCRdb indicates TRBD1, and absent DNA this call remains unverified. This CDR3 has 14 amino acids. Looked up from germline, CDR1 is SGHRS and CDR2 is YFSETQ. Here the CDR3 reads CASSLETDWGSYTF.

The gene calls are TRBV30 and TRBJ2-1; TCRdb outputs TRBD2, but without DNA this stays unchecked. The germline gives CDR1 GTSNPN, CDR2 SVGIG (reference sequence). The CDR3 length is 14 residues. The CDR3 spells CAWSVIAGDRFQFF.

The V gene is TRBV4-3, the J gene TRBJ1-1. The CDR3 has 19 residues. The germline CDR1 and CDR2 sequences are LGHNA and YSLEER. The CDR3 spells CASSQDREVFLVGLGEAFF.

This chain joins TRBV7-2 and TRBJ2-3; with no DNA, the TCRdb D assignment of TRBD1 cannot be verified. The CDR3 is 15 amino acids. Per germline, CDR1 SGHTA and CDR2 FQGNSA. The CDR3 loop is CASSRTGEGTDTQYF.

The chain recombines TRBV29-1 with TRBJ2-5; there is no DNA to check the TCRdb D call of TRBD1. Germline V lookup: CDR1 SQVTM, CDR2 ANQGSEA. The CDR3 consists of 12 residues. The CDR3 spells CSAVQAKETQYF.

The rearrangement links TRBV3-1 to TRBJ2-1; TCRdb lists TRBD2, though no DNA is available to test this call. The CDR3 totals 19 residues. Germline V gene sequence: CDR1 LGHDT, CDR2 YNNKEL (reference sequence). The CDR3 loop is CASSQDLGQGGPHYNEQFF.

The CDR3 protein is CASSGDYGYTF. The genes are TRBV25-1 and TRBJ1-2. This CDR3 has 11 amino acids. Germline-derived CDR1 and CDR2 are MGHDK and SYGVNS.

The chain links TRBV12-3 or TRBV12-4 to TRBJ2-4; the TCRdb call, TRBD1, lacks DNA for checking. CDR3 length equals 14 residues. CDR3 region: CASSKTVAKNIQYF.

V is TRBV20-1 and J is TRBJ1-6. The CDR3 covers 13 residues. Looked up from germline, CDR1 is DFQATT and CDR2 is SNEGSKA (reference sequence). The CDR3 spells CSAPPHGGSPLHF.

V gene TRBV12-3 or TRBV12-4 combines with J gene TRBJ2-5. This CDR3 has 13 amino acids. CDR3: CASSLGRWETQYF.

V gene TRBV12-3 or TRBV12-4 combines with J gene TRBJ2-6. This CDR3 comprises 14 residues. The CDR3 sequence is CASQVSSGANVLTF.

The CDR3 reads CASSVGRDRVYEQYF. The chain joins TRBV6-1 to TRBJ2-7; TCRdb indicates TRBD1, and absent DNA this call remains unverified. The germline V gene encodes CDR1 MNHNS and CDR2 SASEGT. The CDR3 has 15 residues.

The rearrangement links TRBV18 to TRBJ2-7; as DNA is missing, the TRBD1 call by TCRdb cannot be tested. This CDR3 contains 16 residues. CDR1 and CDR2 from the germline V gene are KGHSH and LQKENI. CDR3 residues: CASSSADRGPTYEQYF.

The V call is TRBV24-1, the J call TRBJ2-5; lacking DNA, the TRBD1 call made by TCRdb goes unchecked. Germline CDR1 and CDR2: KGHDR and SFDVKD. CDR3 length equals 14 residues. This CDR3 is CATSDFGASETQYF.

The rearrangement joins TRBV12-3 or TRBV12-4 to TRBJ2-2. The CDR3 spans 13 residues. CDR3 region: CASSFLFGGELFF.

The chain recombines TRBV5-1 with TRBJ1-2; without DNA, the TCRdb call of TRBD1 cannot be checked. The length of the CDR3 is 18 residues. CDR1 SGHRS and CDR2 YFSETQ come from the germline V gene. The CDR3 reads CASSPERNNRGANYGYTF.

The chain is built from TRBV20-1 and TRBJ2-3; TCRdb's D gene call, TRBD2, goes unchecked for lack of DNA. CDR3 length: 14 residues. CDR1 DFQATT and CDR2 SNEGSKA come from the germline V gene (reference sequence). This CDR3 reads CSAGSGQMADTQYF.